This T cell receptor beta chain was sequenced for a study of OX40 agonist ivuxolimab in advanced cancers. Study-level results: With doses of 0.1 to 3.0 mg/kg, CD4+ and CD8+ blood T cells had undergone clonal expansion by week 6.

Germline loops: CDR1 SGDLS, CDR2 YYNGEE. This CDR3 is 14 amino acids long. Germline trimming cut 2 bases from V and 9 bases from J; bases unmatched to any gene: 4. Produced via immunoSEQ multiplex PCR; TCRdb's table is partial and in-frame only. This table has roughly 93,000 clones, about 90% appearing once. As for this clone: As yet, its antigen is unknown.

The clonotype originates from an adult with an advanced solid tumor such as melanoma, head and neck, liver or kidney cancer. The chain couples TRBV9 to TRBJ2-1; TRBD2 agrees at 11 bases. Sequences were derived from CD4+ or CD8+ T cells sorted from blood, sampled in a trial of the OX40 agonist ivuxolimab. CDR3 residues: CASSVSGGATEQFF. CDR3 coding DNA: TGTGCCAGCAGCGTTAGCGGGGGGGCCACTGAGCAGTTCTTC.